These 22 T cell receptor beta chains came from one sample sequenced in a study of T cells in Graves' hyperthyroidism and ophthalmopathy (dated by TCRdb to about 2019). Library creation used multiplex PCR. Sequencing relied on an Illumina HiSeq 2000. The TCR beta CDR3 regions were amplified from the RNA transcripts. The first round of RT-PCR for the TCR CDR3 was performed with the HTBI primer set and the Qiagen OneStep RT-PCR kit. Through fastp at Q25 and MiXCR, TCRdb rebuilt clones from the public reads, retaining in-frame beta chains. A single entry per CDR3 protein holds the most common genes and DNA from its merged rows. Counted in this sample were 660,000 or so distinct CDR3 sequences; around 20% of them appeared once. The top ten clones comprise about 35% of the sample. The sample consisted of blood. The receptors here all came from a man under 40 with Graves' ophthalmopathy.

This clonotype was observed a handful of times. The DNA for the CDR3 is TGTGCCAGCAGTTTATCCGCGGGAAAGGCAGATACGCAGTATTTT. Translating gives CASSLSAGKADTQYF. This sequence joins TRBV27 and TRBJ2-3; tentative D call: TRBD2 (6 bases). The CDR3 is 15 amino acids. The V gene's germline CDR1 is MNHEY and CDR2 SMNVEV (reference sequence). Trimming took 0 bases from V and 4 from J, leaving 11 bases between them.

The chain uses TRBV10-3 and TRBJ2-7; the D is unclear. V lost 3 bases and J 6 bases, leaving 6 bases between the germline ends. This CDR3 contains 11 residues. Per the germline V gene, CDR1 is ENHRY and CDR2 is SYGVKD. The CDR3 region is CAISDSREQYF. The CDR3 bases are TGTGCCATCAGTGATTCCCGCGAGCAGTACTTC.

The genes are TRBV20-1 and TRBJ2-7; D is possibly TRBD1 or TRBD2 (5 bases each). Germline CDR1 and CDR2: DFQATT and SNEGSKA (reference sequence). This CDR3 has 14 residues. V lost 3 bases and J lost 0, with 12 bases in between. In nucleotides, the CDR3 is TGCAGTGCTAGGAGGGGCCAGAGCTCCTACGAGCAGTACTTC. It codes for CSARRGQSSYEQYF.

This clonotype has just a few counts. The gene calls are TRBV5-5 and TRBJ2-4, with D perhaps matching TRBD1 or TRBD2 (6 bases each). V lost 4 bases and J lost 8, with 16 bases in between. The CDR3 sequence is 14 residues long. Germline CDR1 reads SGHKS; CDR2 reads YYEKEE (reference sequence). CDR3 nucleotide sequence: TGTGCCAGCAGCGAAACAGGGCGGAGGGACATTCAGTACTTC. This gives the protein CASSETGRRDIQYF. Looking up the rest from reference TRBV5-5 and TRBJ2-4 gives the full variable domain: DAGVTQSPTHLIKTRGQQVTLRCSPISGHKSVSWYQQVLGQGPQFIFQYYEKEERGRGNFPDRFSARQFPNYSSELNVNALLLGDSALYLCASSETGRRDIQYFGAGTRLSVL.

This clonotype was recorded a few times. The rearrangement uses TRBV27 and TRBJ2-1; tentative D call: TRBD2 (6 bases). Trimming cost V 4 bases and J 9 bases, with 13 bases left between them. This CDR3 spans 13 amino acids. Looked up from germline, CDR1 is MNHEY and CDR2 is SMNVEV (reference sequence). The CDR3 protein is CASSWARGSEQFF. The CDR3 coding sequence is TGTGCCAGCAGTTGGGCGCGGGGCAGTGAGCAGTTCTTC.

This clonotype was seen a few times. The rearrangement links TRBV19 to TRBJ1-6; TRBD1 matches at 9 bases. Losses at the gene ends were 6 bases for V and 5 bases for J; bases not matched to a gene: 5. Germline CDR1 LNHDA, CDR2 SQIVND (reference sequence). The CDR3 is 15 amino acids. CDR3 nucleotides: TGTGCCAGTAGCGCGGACAGGGGAGATAATTCACCCCTCCACTTT. It codes for CASSADRGDNSPLHF.

This clonotype was observed many times. The V gene is TRBV5-1, the J gene TRBJ2-3; the match to TRBD2 covers 14 bases. The V segment lost 3 bases and the J segment 8 bases; nucleotides outside the gene matches: 2. CDR3 length: 14 amino acids. CDR1 SGHRS and CDR2 YFSETQ come from the germline V gene. CDR3 in DNA: TGCGCCAGCAGCTCCGGGACTAGCGGGAGTACGCAGTATTTT. The encoded protein is CASSSGTSGSTQYF.

The chain combines TRBV5-1 with TRBJ2-7; D gene unclear. The CDR3 sequence is 12 residues long. Trimming shortened V by 2 bases and J by 6 bases, and 9 bases separated the two germline ends. The germline gives CDR1 SGHRS, CDR2 YFSETQ. The CDR3 loop is CASSLESGEQYF. The CDR3 DNA follows: TGCGCCAGCAGCTTAGAGTCGGGCGAGCAGTACTTC.

The V and J genes are TRBV4-1 and TRBJ1-1; D uncertain. The length of the CDR3 is 15 residues. The germline V and J ends were trimmed by 0 bases and 5 bases, with 13 bases remaining between them. In germline, CDR1 is MGHRA, CDR2 YSYEKL. CDR3 nucleotides: TGCGCCAGCAGCCAAGATTCCACAGATTGGACTGAAGCTTTCTTT. Its translation: CASSQDSTDWTEAFF.

The CDR3 DNA is TGCGCCAGCAGCCAAGAGGGGCTAACAGACTACGAGCAGTACTTC. Translation: CASSQEGLTDYEQYF. This chain links TRBV4-1 with TRBJ2-7; perhaps TRBD1 as D (5 bases). The V gene lost 0 bases and the J gene lost 3 bases, with 12 bases spanning the gap. The CDR3 has 15 amino acids. From germline, CDR1 is MGHRA and CDR2 YSYEKL.

This clonotype has only a few counts. The chain combines TRBV9 with TRBJ2-2; tentative D call: TRBD2 (6 bases). The CDR3 covers 15 residues. Trimming took off 0 bases at V and 4 bases at J, with 10 bases between the two ends. Germline CDR1 is SGDLS and CDR2 is YYNGEE. The CDR3 DNA reads as TGTGCCAGCAGCGTAGTGATTAGCGGCACCGGGGAGCTGTTTTTT. This translates into CASSVVISGTGELFF.

This clonotype was detected many times. V and J are TRBV12-3 or TRBV12-4 and TRBJ2-1, with 12 nucleotides matching TRBD2. This CDR3 has 15 residues. V lost 5 bases and J lost 8; bases outside the gene matches: 7. CDR3 in DNA: TGTGCCAGCAGTAAACTAGCGGGAGGATGGGATGAGCAGTTCTTC. This gives the protein CASSKLAGGWDEQFF.

The rearrangement joins TRBV7-2 to TRBJ1-2, with TRBD1 as a possible D gene (5 bases). This CDR3 spans 15 amino acids. V lost 1 base and J 2 bases, leaving 11 bases between the germline ends. CDR1 and CDR2 from the germline V gene are SGHTA and FQGNSA. CDR3 in DNA: TGTGCCAGCAGCTTAGATTTCCAGGGAAACTATGGCTACACCTTC. Its translation is CASSLDFQGNYGYTF. The full variable domain, completed using reference TRBV7-2 and TRBJ1-2, is GAGVSQSPSNKVTEKGKDVELRCDPISGHTALYWYRQSLGQGLEFLIYFQGNSAPDKSGLPSDRFSAERTGGSVSTLTIQRTQQEDSAVYLCASSLDFQGNYGYTFGSGTRLTVV.

This clonotype was seen more than once but under ten times. The V and J genes are TRBV20-1 and TRBJ2-5; D is undetermined. CDR1 is DFQATT, CDR2 SNEGSKA, per germline (reference sequence). The CDR3 is made up of 14 amino acids. V lost 0 bases and J lost 5, with 13 bases in between. CDR3 in DNA: TGCAGTGCTAGAGATCGGAACGGAGCGGAGACCCAGTACTTC. Protein sequence: CSARDRNGAETQYF.

In its sample, this clonotype was seen many times. V is TRBV12-3 or TRBV12-4 and J is TRBJ1-1; 7 bases line up with TRBD1. The V and J ends lost 5 bases and 3 bases, in that order; junction bases with no gene match: 12. The CDR3 is 16 amino acids. The CDR3 coding sequence is TGTGCCAGCAGTCCCCGACAGGGAAGTTTGTACACTGAAGCTTTCTTT. Its protein product is CASSPRQGSLYTEAFF.

This chain joins TRBV6-1 and TRBJ2-4; 13 bases line up with TRBD2. V dropped 8 bases and J dropped 4; count of bases not matched to a gene: 23. The germline V gene encodes CDR1 MNHNS and CDR2 SASEGT. CDR3 length: 21 residues. The CDR3 is CASSTRRYRLAGGEGKNIQYF. Written as DNA, the CDR3 is TGTGCCAGCTCCACACGGAGGTACCGACTAGCGGGAGGAGAAGGGAAAAACATTCAGTACTTC.

V is TRBV28 and J is TRBJ2-6; 10 nucleotides line up with TRBD1. V lost 6 bases and J lost 1; bases outside the gene matches: 6. Germline V lookup: CDR1 MDHEN, CDR2 SYDVKM. The CDR3 sequence is 17 residues long. As DNA, the CDR3 is TGTGCCAGCAGGCCCGGGACAGGGGTATCTGGGGCCAACGTCCTGACTTTC. Translation gives CASRPGTGVSGANVLTF.

This clonotype occurred many times. The chain combines TRBV2 with TRBJ1-5; D is perhaps TRBD1 (6 bases). The CDR3 is made up of 14 amino acids. The germline V gene encodes CDR1 SNHLY and CDR2 FYNNEI. V was cut by 7 bases and J by 4 bases, with 14 bases left in between. CDR3 bases: TGTGCCAGCACCACGACAGGTTTTAATCAGCCCCAGCATTTT. Protein product: CASTTTGFNQPQHF.

This rearrangement joins TRBV5-1 to TRBJ2-7; the D gene could be TRBD1 or TRBD2 (5 bases each). Between the trimmed V and J ends, which lost 0 bases and 2 bases, there was a span of 12 bases. This CDR3 contains 15 residues. CDR1 SGHRS and CDR2 YFSETQ come from the germline V gene. Here the CDR3 DNA reads TGCGCCAGCAGCTTGGCCGGGACCTCCGCCTACGAGCAGTACTTC. It yields the protein CASSLAGTSAYEQYF. Full variable domain (outside the CDR3, taken from reference TRBV5-1 and TRBJ2-7): KAGVTQTPRYLIKTRGQQVTLSCSPISGHRSVSWYQQTPGQGLQFLFEYFSETQRNKGNFPGRFSGRQFSNSRSEMNVSTLELGDSALYLCASSLAGTSAYEQYFGPGTRLTVT.

The chain employs TRBV6-2 or TRBV6-3 and TRBJ2-1; 7 positions agree with TRBD2. J was trimmed by 7 bases and V by 0 bases; bases with no gene match: 6. Germline values: CDR1 MNHEY, CDR2 SVGEGT. This CDR3 spans 15 amino acids. As DNA, the CDR3 is TGTGCCAGCAGTTACTCTAGCGGGCGACAGAATGAGCAGTTCTTC. This sequence encodes CASSYSSGRQNEQFF.

Points on this clonotype: One end of the junction is discordant with germline, which a read error may explain. V and J are TRBV6-2 or TRBV6-3 and TRBJ2-7; TRBD2 agrees at 11 bases. The CDR3 is 18 amino acids. Germline CDR1 is MNHEY and CDR2 is SVGEGT. The CDR3 loop is CVSSSLWGTSGSGNEQYF. The CDR3 region has the DNA TGTGTCAGCAGTTCGCTTTGGGGTACTAGCGGGAGCGGGAACGAGCAGTACTTC.

The table lists this clonotype with many counts. The chain uses TRBV25-1 and TRBJ2-1, with 9 bases that match TRBD2. The CDR3 sequence is 16 residues long. From germline, CDR1 is MGHDK and CDR2 SYGVNS. J gave up 7 bases and V 3 bases, and 10 bases lay outside the gene matches. The CDR3 DNA follows: TGTGCCAGCAGTGATTCCCGAAGCGGGAGGCGTAATGAGCAGTTCTTC. Protein sequence: CASSDSRSGRRNEQFF.